This passage covers 17 T cell receptor beta chains from one sample sequenced in a study of cytomegalovirus exposure and HLA in healthy donors. Libraries were prepared by immunoSEQ multiplex PCR; TCRdb keeps only in-frame clonotypes and omits some of them. Of 150,000 to 200,000 clones listed, around 86% are singletons. Input material: PBMCs. The receptors come from a woman under 30 in good health and CMV-seronegative.

V gene TRBV7-9 combines with J gene TRBJ2-7, with 9 nucleotides matching TRBD1. V lost 3 bases and J lost 5; bases outside the gene matches: 8. CDR3 size: 15 residues. The germline CDR1 and CDR2 sequences are SEHNR and FQNEAQ (reference sequence). The CDR3 nucleotides are TGTGCCAGCAGCTTTATCGGGACAGGGTATGACGAGCAGTACTTC. This gives the protein CASSFIGTGYDEQYF.

The chain combines TRBV7-2 with TRBJ2-1; 7 positions match TRBD1. The CDR3 has 15 amino acids. Germline CDR1 is SGHTA and CDR2 is FQGNSA. V shed 4 bases and J 4 bases; nucleotides not matched to a gene: 7. The CDR3: CASSWDRGRYNEQFF. The CDR3 region has the DNA TGTGCCAGCAGCTGGGACAGAGGGAGATACAATGAGCAGTTCTTC.

This sequence joins TRBV7-6 and TRBJ2-1; 8 bases are a match to TRBD1. J gave up 0 bases and V 3 bases, and 7 bases lay outside the gene matches. CDR3 length equals 17 residues. The V gene's germline CDR1 is SGHVS and CDR2 FNYEAQ. Here the CDR3 reads CASSLRQGRTSYNEQFF. DNA for the CDR3: TGTGCCAGCAGCTTGCGACAGGGGAGGACCTCCTACAATGAGCAGTTCTTC. The full variable domain, its missing parts supplied by reference TRBV7-6 and TRBJ2-1, is GAGVSQSPRYKVTKRGQDVALRCDPISGHVSLYWYRQALGQGPEFLTYFNYEAQQDKSGLPNDRFSAERPEGSISTLTIQRTEQRDSAMYRCASSLRQGRTSYNEQFFGPGTRLTVL.

The chain recombines TRBV2 with TRBJ2-3, with 8 positions matching TRBD2. Germline V gene data show CDR1 as SNHLY and CDR2 as FYNNEI. CDR3 length: 15 residues. Unmatched junction bases numbered 2, after V lost 3 bases and J lost 0 bases. DNA of the CDR3: TGTGCCAGCAGTGATGGCGGGGGGAGCACAGATACGCAGTATTTT. As protein: CASSDGGGSTDTQYF.

This clone was detected only a few times. This chain links TRBV19 with TRBJ1-1; D uncertain. The CDR3 is 14 amino acids. Germline V gene sequence: CDR1 LNHDA, CDR2 SQIVND (reference sequence). V was shortened by 9 bases and J by 1 base, with 15 bases between the two germline ends. The CDR3 nucleotides read TGTGCCAGCCGCCAAACGGGGAGGAACACTGAAGCTTTCTTT. Translating gives CASRQTGRNTEAFF. The full variable domain, with the rest looked up from reference TRBV19 and TRBJ1-1, is DGGITQSPKYLFRKEGQNVTLSCEQNLNHDAMYWYRQDPGQGLRLIYYSQIVNDFQKGDIAEGYSVSREKKESFPLTVTSAQKNPTAFYLCASRQTGRNTEAFFGQGTRLTVV.

The chain carries TRBV5-1 and TRBJ2-3; possible D gene TRBD1, 5 bases. The CDR3 covers 15 residues. V lost 2 bases and J lost 3, with 13 bases in between. Germline loops: CDR1 SGHRS, CDR2 YFSETQ. CDR3 loop: CASSFSSQGTDTQYF. As DNA, the CDR3 is TGCGCCAGCAGCTTTTCCAGCCAGGGAACAGATACGCAGTATTTT.

This clone has only a few counts. The CDR3 here is CASSGDSFEQYF. Written as DNA, the CDR3 is TGTGCCAGCAGTGGGGACAGCTTCGAGCAGTACTTC. The V call is TRBV2, the J call TRBJ2-7, with 7 bases identical to TRBD1. CDR3 length equals 12 residues. CDR1 and CDR2 (germline): SNHLY, FYNNEI. V trimming: 4 bases; J trimming: 6 bases; junction bases outside the gene matches: 3.

The chain is built from TRBV18 and TRBJ1-1; D call uncertain. CDR1 is KGHSH and CDR2 is LQKENI in the germline V gene. Trimming left V 0 bases short and J 3 bases short, with 20 bases between. CDR3 length: 18 amino acids. The CDR3 nucleotides read TGTGCCAGCTCACCACCGGTTTATTCCTCCAACAGAGACACTGAAGCTTTCTTT. Translating it yields CASSPPVYSSNRDTEAFF.

This clone has only a few counts. The chain couples TRBV18 to TRBJ2-5, with 9 positions matching TRBD1. Germline trimming cut 5 bases from V and 4 bases from J; bases unmatched to any gene: 2. Germline-derived CDR1 and CDR2 are KGHSH and LQKENI. The CDR3 length is 13 residues. CDR3 DNA: TGTGCCAGCTCAACGGGACAGGGAGAGACCCAGTACTTC. This codes for CASSTGQGETQYF.

Details on this clone: This CDR3 is also generated by other DNA sequences in the sample. The chain employs TRBV5-4 and TRBJ1-1; TRBD1 aligns across 9 bases. Trimming at V came to 4 bases and at J to 1 base, leaving 2 bases not matched to a gene. This CDR3 region has 14 residues. CDR1 is SGHNT, CDR2 YYREEE, per germline (reference sequence). The CDR3 DNA reads TGTGCCAGCAGCGCGGACAGGGGGAACACTGAAGCTTTCTTT. Protein sequence: CASSADRGNTEAFF. Full variable domain (rest looked up from reference TRBV5-4 and TRBJ1-1): ETGVTQSPTHLIKTRGQQVTLRCSSQSGHNTVSWYQQALGQGPQFIFQYYREEENGRGNFPPRFSGLQFPNYSSELNVNALELDDSALYLCASSADRGNTEAFFGQGTRLTVV.

This chain links TRBV5-1 with TRBJ2-3; TRBD2 matches 11 bases. The V and J ends lost 5 bases and 5 bases, in that order; junction bases with no gene match: 13. Germline lookup yields CDR1 SGHRS and CDR2 YFSETQ. CDR3 length: 17 amino acids. CDR3: CASSRQTSGGVGDTQYF. For the CDR3, the DNA is TGCGCCAGCAGTCGTCAAACTAGCGGGGGTGTCGGAGATACGCAGTATTTT. Drawing the rest from reference TRBV5-1 and TRBJ2-3, the complete variable domain is KAGVTQTPRYLIKTRGQQVTLSCSPISGHRSVSWYQQTPGQGLQFLFEYFSETQRNKGNFPGRFSGRQFSNSRSEMNVSTLELGDSALYLCASSRQTSGGVGDTQYFGPGTRLTVL.

This chain links TRBV7-9 with TRBJ2-7, with a weak D call TRBD1 (6 bases). Per the germline V gene, CDR1 is SEHNR and CDR2 is FQNEAQ (reference sequence). Trimming pared 2 bases from V and 2 bases from J, leaving 10 bases between. The CDR3 spans 14 residues. The chain's CDR3 is CASSLTDRTYEQYF. The CDR3 nucleotides are TGTGCCAGCAGCTTAACCGACAGGACCTACGAGCAGTACTTC. Filled out from reference TRBV7-9 and TRBJ2-7, the complete variable domain reads DTGVSQNPRHKITKRGQNVTFRCDPISEHNRLYWYRQTLGQGPEFLTYFQNEAQLEKSRLLSDRFSAERPKGSFSTLEIQRTEQGDSAMYLCASSLTDRTYEQYFGPGTRLTVT.

The rearrangement links TRBV30 to TRBJ1-4; D uncertain. V lost 1 base and J 1 base, leaving 10 bases between the germline ends. The germline V gene has CDR1 GTSNPN and CDR2 SVGIG (reference sequence). The CDR3 contains 15 residues. The CDR3 DNA is TGTGCCTGGAGTGACAGTCTTCGAACTAATGAAAAACTGTTTTTT. Protein: CAWSDSLRTNEKLFF.

The chain uses TRBV7-4 and TRBJ1-4, with D perhaps TRBD1 (5 bases). The germline gives CDR1 SGHVT, CDR2 SQSDAQ. Trimming removed 3 bases at V and 4 bases at J, with 9 bases between. This CDR3 is 14 amino acids long. CDR3 sequence: CASSFRQHNEKLFF. CDR3 coding DNA: TGTGCCAGCAGCTTTAGACAGCATAATGAAAAACTGTTTTTT.

The gene calls are TRBV7-3 and TRBJ1-2; D unresolved. Trimming removed 2 bases from V and 8 bases from J, with 9 bases in between. Germline loops: CDR1 SGHTA, CDR2 FQGTGA. The CDR3 contains 12 residues. CDR3 amino acids: CASSLFSVGYTF. The CDR3 DNA is TGTGCCAGCAGCTTATTCAGCGTCGGCTACACCTTC.

V usage is TRBV9 and J usage is TRBJ1-5, with a possible D match to TRBD1 (5 bases). Trimming removed 4 bases at V and 1 base at J, with 12 bases between. Germline V lookup: CDR1 SGDLS, CDR2 YYNGEE. The CDR3 covers 15 residues. The CDR3 protein is CASSRGGLSNQPQHF. CDR3 nucleotides: TGTGCCAGCAGCCGTGGGGGGTTGAGCAATCAGCCCCAGCATTTT.

V and J are TRBV5-1 and TRBJ1-5; D gene ambiguous. Germline V gives CDR1 SGHRS, CDR2 YFSETQ. CDR3 length: 14 residues. V was cut by 0 bases and J by 1 base, with 5 bases left in between. The DNA for the CDR3 is TGCGCCAGCAGCTTGGACACCAGCAATCAGCCCCAGCATTTT. Translated, it gives CASSLDTSNQPQHF.